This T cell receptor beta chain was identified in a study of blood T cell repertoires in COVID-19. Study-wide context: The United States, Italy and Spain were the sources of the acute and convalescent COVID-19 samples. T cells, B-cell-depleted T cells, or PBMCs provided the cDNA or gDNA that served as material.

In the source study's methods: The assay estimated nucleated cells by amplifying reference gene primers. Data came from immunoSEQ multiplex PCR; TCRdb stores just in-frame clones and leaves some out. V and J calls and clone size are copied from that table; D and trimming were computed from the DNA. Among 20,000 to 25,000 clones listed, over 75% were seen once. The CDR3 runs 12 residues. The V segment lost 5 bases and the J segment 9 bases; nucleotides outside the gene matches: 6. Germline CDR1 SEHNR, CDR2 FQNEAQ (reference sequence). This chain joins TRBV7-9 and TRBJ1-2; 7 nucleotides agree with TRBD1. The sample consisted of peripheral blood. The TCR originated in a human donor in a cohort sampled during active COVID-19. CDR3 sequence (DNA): TGTGCCAGCAGCCGCGACAGGGATAGCTACACCTTC. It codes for CASSRDRDSYTF.